Listed below are T cell receptor beta chains from one sample, sequenced in a study of shared clonotypes between healthy human individuals. Profiling relied on immunoSEQ multiplex PCR, and the TCRdb table lists in-frame clones only, not all of them. The table shows over a million clones, with more than 65% occurring only once. Material: memory CD4+ T cells sorted from blood. These receptors were obtained from a young man in good health. Each CDR3 is given with its conserved first and last residue. The D gene is left open where the match is weak. The size field is filled for only some rows; it gives once, few, many or a size class.

V gene: TRBV14
D gene: -
clone size: -
J gene: TRBJ1-2
CDR3 protein: CASSQSNYGYTF
CDR3 DNA: TGTGCCAGCAGCCAAAGTAACTATGGCTACACCTTC

V gene: TRBV18
D gene: TRBD1
clone size: -
J gene: TRBJ2-4
CDR3 protein: CASSPDRVANIQYF
CDR3 DNA: TGTGCCAGCTCACCCGACAGGGTTGCAAACATTCAGTACTTC

V gene: TRBV30
D gene: TRBD1
clone size: -
J gene: TRBJ2-7
CDR3 protein: CAWVPGQGEKEQYF
CDR3 DNA: TGTGCCTGGGTTCCGGGACAGGGGGAAAAGGAGCAGTACTTC

V gene: TRBV5-8
D gene: TRBD2
clone size: -
J gene: TRBJ2-5
CDR3 protein: CASSSGLVPDQETQYF
CDR3 DNA: TGTGCCAGCAGCTCAGGACTAGTGCCGGACCAAGAGACCCAGTACTTC

V gene: TRBV19
D gene: TRBD1
clone size: -
J gene: TRBJ1-5
CDR3 protein: CASRRGQGGQPQHF
CDR3 DNA: TGTGCCAGTAGAAGAGGACAGGGTGGTCAGCCCCAGCATTTT

V gene: TRBV5-4
D gene: -
clone size: -
J gene: TRBJ2-5
CDR3 protein: CASSWEVAQVETQYF
CDR3 DNA: TGTGCCAGCAGCTGGGAAGTCGCTCAGGTAGAGACCCAGTACTTC

V gene: TRBV27
D gene: -
clone size: -
J gene: TRBJ2-7
CDR3 protein: CASSLSTVGGIHEQYF
CDR3 DNA: TGTGCCAGCAGTTTATCTACAGTGGGGGGTATCCACGAGCAGTACTTC

V gene: TRBV11-2
D gene: TRBD2
clone size: -
J gene: TRBJ2-1
CDR3 protein: CASSRERGEIEQFF
CDR3 DNA: TGTGCCAGCAGCAGAGAGCGGGGGGAAATTGAGCAGTTCTTC

V gene: TRBV29-1
D gene: -
clone size: -
J gene: TRBJ1-2
CDR3 protein: CSVEGEAYGYTF
CDR3 DNA: TGCAGCGTTGAAGGGGAGGCCTATGGCTACACCTTC

V gene: TRBV27
D gene: TRBD1
clone size: once
J gene: TRBJ1-4
CDR3 protein: CASSLFGTVNEKLFF
CDR3 DNA: TGTGCCAGCAGTTTATTTGGGACAGTTAATGAAAAACTGTTTTTT

V gene: TRBV5-6
D gene: TRBD2
clone size: -
J gene: TRBJ2-3
CDR3 protein: CASSLLAGGADTQYF
CDR3 DNA: TGTGCCAGCAGCTTGTTGGCCGGGGGGGCAGATACGCAGTATTTT

V gene: TRBV7-6
D gene: TRBD1
clone size: -
J gene: TRBJ1-5
CDR3 protein: CASSLMTGVGQPQHF
CDR3 DNA: TGTGCCAGCAGCTTGATGACAGGGGTGGGTCAGCCCCAGCATTTT

V gene: TRBV9
D gene: -
clone size: -
J gene: TRBJ1-3
CDR3 protein: CASSVEGSQGNTIYF
CDR3 DNA: TGTGCCAGCAGCGTAGAAGGGTCTCAGGGAAACACCATATATTTT

V gene: TRBV2
D gene: -
clone size: few
J gene: TRBJ2-5
CDR3 protein: CASRPWQQETQYF
CDR3 DNA: TGTGCCAGCAGGCCCTGGCAGCAAGAGACCCAGTACTTC

V gene: TRBV25-1
D gene: -
clone size: -
J gene: TRBJ1-2
CDR3 protein: CASSRTPGPPGYTF
CDR3 DNA: TGTGCCAGCAGTCGCACACCGGGACCCCCGGGCTACACCTTC

V gene: TRBV5-7
D gene: -
clone size: -
J gene: TRBJ2-7
CDR3 protein: CASSLEDHQGYEQYF
CDR3 DNA: TGTGCCAGCAGCTTGGAGGACCACCAGGGGTACGAGCAGTACTTC

V gene: TRBV18
D gene: -
clone size: -
J gene: TRBJ1-1
CDR3 protein: CASSQGENTEAFF
CDR3 DNA: TGTGCCAGCTCACAGGGGGAGAACACTGAAGCTTTCTTT

V gene: TRBV7-6
D gene: -
clone size: -
J gene: TRBJ1-4
CDR3 protein: CASSLRNEKLFF
CDR3 DNA: TGTGCCAGCAGCTTGAGGAATGAAAAACTGTTTTTT

V gene: TRBV25-1
D gene: -
clone size: -
J gene: TRBJ2-7
CDR3 protein: CASSEFTRGRVGEQYF
CDR3 DNA: TGTGCCAGCAGTGAATTTACGCGGGGAAGGGTTGGTGAGCAGTACTTC

V gene: TRBV5-3
D gene: TRBD1
clone size: many
J gene: TRBJ1-3
CDR3 protein: CARSAGTGSYPYSGNTIYF
CDR3 DNA: TGTGCCAGAAGCGCCGGGACAGGTTCATATCCTTACTCTGGAAACACCATATATTTT

V gene: TRBV27
D gene: -
clone size: -
J gene: TRBJ2-3
CDR3 protein: CASRPMGRREEDTQYF
CDR3 DNA: TGTGCCAGCCGCCCGATGGGCCGGAGGGAGGAAGATACGCAGTATTTT

V gene: TRBV5-6
D gene: TRBD1
clone size: -
J gene: TRBJ1-1
CDR3 protein: CASSSDRGRNTEAFF
CDR3 DNA: TGTGCCAGCAGCTCGGACAGGGGGCGTAACACTGAAGCTTTCTTT

V gene: TRBV7-9
D gene: TRBD1
clone size: -
J gene: TRBJ1-4
CDR3 protein: CASSFGTGAEKLFF
CDR3 DNA: TGTGCCAGCAGCTTCGGGACAGGGGCCGAAAAACTGTTTTTT

V gene: TRBV25-1
D gene: -
clone size: few
J gene: TRBJ1-1
CDR3 protein: CASSTDRDEAFF
CDR3 DNA: TGTGCCAGCAGTACCGACAGAGATGAAGCTTTCTTT

V gene: TRBV5-1
D gene: TRBD1
clone size: -
J gene: TRBJ2-2
CDR3 protein: CASSQRQGDTGELFF
CDR3 DNA: TGCGCCAGCAGCCAGCGACAGGGGGACACCGGGGAGCTGTTTTTT

V gene: TRBV4-1
D gene: -
clone size: -
J gene: TRBJ2-7
CDR3 protein: CASSQPTGRSYEQYF
CDR3 DNA: TGCGCCAGCAGCCAACCGACAGGGAGGTCCTACGAGCAGTACTTC

V gene: TRBV19
D gene: TRBD1
clone size: -
J gene: TRBJ1-6
CDR3 protein: CASSPLLDRGSPLHF
CDR3 DNA: TGTGCCAGTAGCCCCTTGTTGGACAGGGGTTCACCCCTCCACTTT

V gene: TRBV29-1
D gene: -
clone size: -
J gene: TRBJ1-5
CDR3 protein: CSVSDSSSQPQHF
CDR3 DNA: TGCAGCGTTTCCGACAGTTCGAGCCAGCCCCAGCATTTT

V gene: TRBV27
D gene: -
clone size: -
J gene: TRBJ2-1
CDR3 protein: CASSFLTTGEQFF
CDR3 DNA: TGTGCCAGCAGTTTCCTCACCACCGGTGAGCAGTTCTTC

V gene: TRBV7-9
D gene: -
clone size: -
J gene: TRBJ1-5
CDR3 protein: CASSLVGKPQPQHF
CDR3 DNA: TGTGCCAGCAGCCTGGTGGGAAAGCCTCAGCCCCAGCATTTT

V gene: TRBV7-9
D gene: -
clone size: -
J gene: TRBJ1-6
CDR3 protein: CASSFGQSNSPLHF
CDR3 DNA: TGTGCCAGCAGCTTTGGACAGTCTAATTCACCCCTCCACTTT

V gene: TRBV29-1
D gene: TRBD1
clone size: -
J gene: TRBJ1-2
CDR3 protein: CSVVLEGGRRYGYTF
CDR3 DNA: TGCAGCGTTGTATTGGAAGGGGGCCGTCGCTATGGCTACACCTTC

V gene: TRBV11-2
D gene: TRBD1
clone size: -
J gene: TRBJ1-4
CDR3 protein: CASSLGTAQEKLFF
CDR3 DNA: TGTGCCAGCAGCCTCGGGACAGCGCAAGAAAAACTGTTTTTT

V gene: TRBV4-1
D gene: -
clone size: -
J gene: TRBJ2-7
CDR3 protein: CASSQRGGTYEQYF
CDR3 DNA: TGCGCCAGCAGCCAAAGGGGGGGGACCTACGAGCAGTACTTC

V gene: TRBV10-3
D gene: -
clone size: few
J gene: TRBJ1-2
CDR3 protein: CAIETGDGGYTF
CDR3 DNA: TGTGCCATCGAGACGGGGGACGGAGGCTACACCTTC

V gene: TRBV28
D gene: TRBD1
clone size: few
J gene: TRBJ1-2
CDR3 protein: CASSLEAGTGVPYGYTF
CDR3 DNA: TGTGCCAGCAGTTTAGAAGCTGGGACAGGGGTCCCCTATGGCTACACCTTC

V gene: TRBV5-4
D gene: -
clone size: -
J gene: TRBJ2-1
CDR3 protein: CASSLAGASGPREQFF
CDR3 DNA: TGTGCCAGCAGCTTGGCCGGGGCGTCTGGGCCTCGTGAGCAGTTCTTC

V gene: TRBV15
D gene: -
clone size: -
J gene: TRBJ1-5
CDR3 protein: CATSRDPGIQPQHF
CDR3 DNA: TGTGCCACCAGCAGAGATCCAGGGATTCAGCCCCAGCATTTT